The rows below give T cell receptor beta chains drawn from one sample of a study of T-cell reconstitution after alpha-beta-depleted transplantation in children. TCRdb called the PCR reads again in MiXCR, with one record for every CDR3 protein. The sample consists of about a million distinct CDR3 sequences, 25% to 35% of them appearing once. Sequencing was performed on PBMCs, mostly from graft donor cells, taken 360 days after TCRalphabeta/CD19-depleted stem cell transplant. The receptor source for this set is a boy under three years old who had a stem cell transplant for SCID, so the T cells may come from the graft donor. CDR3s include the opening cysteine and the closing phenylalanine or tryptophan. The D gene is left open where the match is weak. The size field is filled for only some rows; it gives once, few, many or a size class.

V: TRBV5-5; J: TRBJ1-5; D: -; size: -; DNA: TGTGCCAGCAGCCCAGCAGGAGGGAGGGCAGATCAGCCCCAGCATTTT; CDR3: CASSPAGGRADQPQHF
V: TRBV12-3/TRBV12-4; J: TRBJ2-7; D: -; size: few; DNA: TGTGCCAGCAGTTTTGGGACCCGCAGGGATTCCTACGAGCAGTACTTC; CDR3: CASSFGTRRDSYEQYF
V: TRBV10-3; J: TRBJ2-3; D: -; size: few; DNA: TGTGCCATCGGAGTCAGGCCAACAGATACGCAGTATTTT; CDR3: CAIGVRPTDTQYF
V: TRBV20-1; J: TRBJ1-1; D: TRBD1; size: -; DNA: TGCAGTGCTAGAGACCCTCAGGGGGCCAACACTGAAGCTTTCTTT; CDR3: CSARDPQGANTEAFF
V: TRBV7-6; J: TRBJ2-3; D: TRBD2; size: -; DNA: TGTGCCAGCAGCTTAGGGGGACTAGCGGGGGCCCATCCGGGTACGCAGTATTTT; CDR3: CASSLGGLAGAHPGTQYF
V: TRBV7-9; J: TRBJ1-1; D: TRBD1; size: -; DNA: TGTGCCAGCAGTTACGGACAGGACCGTGAAGCTTTCTTT; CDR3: CASSYGQDREAFF
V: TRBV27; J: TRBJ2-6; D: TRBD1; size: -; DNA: TGTGCCAGCAAGGGACAGGGGAGGCCTGGGGCCAACGTCCTGACTTTC; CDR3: CASKGQGRPGANVLTF
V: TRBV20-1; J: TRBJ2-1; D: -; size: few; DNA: TGCAGTGCTAGAAGCGAGAATGAGCAGTTCTTC; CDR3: CSARSENEQFF
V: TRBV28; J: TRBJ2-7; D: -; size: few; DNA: TGTGCCAGCAGCCCCTTGAGTGAAGCCCACGAGCAGTACTTC; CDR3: CASSPLSEAHEQYF
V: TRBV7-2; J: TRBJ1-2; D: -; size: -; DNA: TGTGCCAGCAGCTTCGACGGACCTTACTATGGCTACACCTTC; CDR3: CASSFDGPYYGYTF
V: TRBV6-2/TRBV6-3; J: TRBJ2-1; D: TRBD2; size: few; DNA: TGTGCCAGCAGATTACGTCAAACCACTAGCGATGAGCAGTTCTTC; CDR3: CASRLRQTTSDEQFF
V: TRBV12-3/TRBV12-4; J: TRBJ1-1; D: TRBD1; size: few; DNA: TGTGCCAGCAGTTTAGGTCCAGGGGGTAGGACTGAAGCTTTCTTT; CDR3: CASSLGPGGRTEAFF
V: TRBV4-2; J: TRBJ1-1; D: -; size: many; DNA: TGTGCCAGCAGCCAAGATACCAGGACGAACACTGAAGCTTTCTTT; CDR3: CASSQDTRTNTEAFF
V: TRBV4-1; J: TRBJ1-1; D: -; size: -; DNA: TGCGCCAGCAGCCAAGAGCGGGGAATAATGAACACTGAAGCTTTCTTT; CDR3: CASSQERGIMNTEAFF
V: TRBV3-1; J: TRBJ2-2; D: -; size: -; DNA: TGTGCCAGCAGCCGGGGGACACTAAGCACCGGGGAGCTGTTTTTT; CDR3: CASSRGTLSTGELFF
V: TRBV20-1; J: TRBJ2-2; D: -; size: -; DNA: TGCAGTGCTACAGGATGGAACACCGGGGAGCTGTTTTTT; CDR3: CSATGWNTGELFF
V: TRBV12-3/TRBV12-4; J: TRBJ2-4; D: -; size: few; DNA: TGTGCCAGCAGTTTGCACTGGGAACAGGGAGGCATTCAGTACTTC; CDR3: CASSLHWEQGGIQYF
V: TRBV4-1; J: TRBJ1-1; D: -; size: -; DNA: TGCGCCAGCAGCCAACTGTCAGGGTTGAACACTGAAGCTTTCTTT; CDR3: CASSQLSGLNTEAFF
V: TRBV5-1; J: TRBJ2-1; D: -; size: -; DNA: TGCGCCACCCAAATCTGCAAGGGTCTCAATGAGCAGTTCTTC; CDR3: CATQICKGLNEQFF
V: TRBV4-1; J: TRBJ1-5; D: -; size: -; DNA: TGCGCCAGCAGCCAAGTTCAGGGCGAGGTTGGTCAGCCCCAGCATTTT; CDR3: CASSQVQGEVGQPQHF
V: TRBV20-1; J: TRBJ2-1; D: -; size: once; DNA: TGCAGTGCGGTGGGGCGTCGAAATGAGCAGTTCTTC; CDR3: CSAVGRRNEQFF
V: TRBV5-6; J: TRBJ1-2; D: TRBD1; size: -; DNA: TGTGCCAGCAGCTTGGGAGACAGGGTACATGGCTACACCTTC; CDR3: CASSLGDRVHGYTF
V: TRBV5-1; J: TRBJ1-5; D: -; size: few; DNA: TGCGCCAGCAGCATACAGGGAGGTAACAATCAGCCCCAGCATTTT; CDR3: CASSIQGGNNQPQHF
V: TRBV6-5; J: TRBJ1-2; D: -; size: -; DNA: TGTGCCACGAACAGGGTTGACTATGGCTACACCTTC; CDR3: CATNRVDYGYTF
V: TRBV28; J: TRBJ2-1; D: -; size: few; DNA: TGTGCCAGCAGTGGGGTTGCGGGGAGTTCCTACAATGAGCAGTTCTTC; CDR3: CASSGVAGSSYNEQFF
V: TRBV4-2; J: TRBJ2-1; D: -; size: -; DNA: TGTGCCAGCAGCCAAGGTGGGGGGGCCGTCCAGTTCTTC; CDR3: CASSQGGGAVQFF
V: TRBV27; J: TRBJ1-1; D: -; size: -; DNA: TGTGCCAGCAGTTCCTCCACGGGGGTTAACACTGAAGCTTTCTTT; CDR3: CASSSSTGVNTEAFF
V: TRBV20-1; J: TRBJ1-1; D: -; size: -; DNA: TGCAGTGCTAGAGATGTTGAAGGGGGGCATCGAACTGAAGCTTTCTTT; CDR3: CSARDVEGGHRTEAFF
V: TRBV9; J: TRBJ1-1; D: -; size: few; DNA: TGTGCCAGCAGCGTAGGGGGGGGGCTCCCGCTTGAAGCTTTCTTT; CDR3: CASSVGGGLPLEAFF
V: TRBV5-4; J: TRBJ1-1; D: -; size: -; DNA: TGTGCCAGCAGCTTGGAGCTCAAAACGAATGAAGCTTTCTTT; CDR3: CASSLELKTNEAFF
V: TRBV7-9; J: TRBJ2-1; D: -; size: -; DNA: TGTGCCAGCAGCCACCTTATGGACTACAATGAGCAGTTCTTC; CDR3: CASSHLMDYNEQFF
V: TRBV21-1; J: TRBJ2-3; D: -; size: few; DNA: TGTGCCAGCAGCCCACTAGCGGGGGAGCCCACAGATACGCAGTATTTT; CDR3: CASSPLAGEPTDTQYF
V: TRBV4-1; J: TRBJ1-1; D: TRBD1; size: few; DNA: TGCGCCAGCAGCCAAGACTTCTGGCAGGGGGCCACTGAAGCTTTCTTT; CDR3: CASSQDFWQGATEAFF
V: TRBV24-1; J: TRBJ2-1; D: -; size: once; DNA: TGTGCCACCAGTGATTCTAGGCACAATGAGCAGTTCTTC; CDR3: CATSDSRHNEQFF
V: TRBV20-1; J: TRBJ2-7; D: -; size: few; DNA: TGCAGTGCCATACGCGGCCATTTGGGGAGCTCCTACGAGCAGTACTTC; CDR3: CSAIRGHLGSSYEQYF
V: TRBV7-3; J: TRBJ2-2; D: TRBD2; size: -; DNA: TGTGCCAGCAGCTTAATAGGTCTAGCGGGTACCGGGGAGCTGTTTTTT; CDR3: CASSLIGLAGTGELFF
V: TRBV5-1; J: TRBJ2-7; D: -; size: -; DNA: TGCGCCAGCAGCTTGGAGGCCAGCATCTTCTCCTACGAGCAGTACTTC; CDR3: CASSLEASIFSYEQYF
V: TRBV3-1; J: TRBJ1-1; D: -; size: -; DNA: TGTGCCAGCAGCCAAGCGGGACCTGAAGCTTTCTTT; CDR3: CASSQAGPEAFF
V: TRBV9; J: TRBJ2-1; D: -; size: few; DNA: TGTGCCAGCAGCGTAAGGTCGGCGTTAAGCTCCTACAATGAGCAGTTCTTC; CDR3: CASSVRSALSSYNEQFF
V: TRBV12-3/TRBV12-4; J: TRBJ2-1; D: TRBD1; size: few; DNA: TGTGCCAGCAGGGGACAGGGGGCGGGAAATGAGCAGTTCTTC; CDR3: CASRGQGAGNEQFF
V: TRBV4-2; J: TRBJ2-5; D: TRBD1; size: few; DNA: TGTGCCAGCAGCCAAGATACGACAGGGGAAGAGACCCAGTACTTC; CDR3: CASSQDTTGEETQYF
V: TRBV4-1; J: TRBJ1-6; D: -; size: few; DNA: TGCGCCAGCAGCCGCATCGGGGTCCAGCATTCACCCCTCCACTTT; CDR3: CASSRIGVQHSPLHF
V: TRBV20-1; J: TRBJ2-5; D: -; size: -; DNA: TGCAGTGCCAGAGCGGGAAGGGGGGTATTAGAGACCCAGTACTTC; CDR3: CSARAGRGVLETQYF
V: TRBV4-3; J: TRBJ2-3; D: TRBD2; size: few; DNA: TGCGCCAGCAGCCCAAATGAGCGGGGGGACTATACGCAGTATTTT; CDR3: CASSPNERGDYTQYF
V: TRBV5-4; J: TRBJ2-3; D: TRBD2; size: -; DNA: TGTGCCAGCAACTTAGGACTAGCGGGGGTGACCTCTAGCACAGATACGCAGTATTTT; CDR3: CASNLGLAGVTSSTDTQYF
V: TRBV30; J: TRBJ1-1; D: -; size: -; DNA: TGTGCCTCGAACAGGCCTTCAACTGAAGCTTTCTTT; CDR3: CASNRPSTEAFF
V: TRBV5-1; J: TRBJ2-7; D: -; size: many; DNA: TGCGCCAGCAGCTTGACGACACGGACTATTACGATCACCTACGAGCAGTACTTC; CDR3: CASSLTTRTITITYEQYF
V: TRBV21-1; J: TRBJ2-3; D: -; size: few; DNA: TGTGCCAGCAAGACAGGGGGTTCCTTCGGTACGCAGTATTTT; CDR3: CASKTGGSFGTQYF
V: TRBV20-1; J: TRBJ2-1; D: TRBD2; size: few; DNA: TGCAGTGCTAGCCCGACTAGCGGGGGACTGCTATACAATGAGCAGTTCTTC; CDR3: CSASPTSGGLLYNEQFF
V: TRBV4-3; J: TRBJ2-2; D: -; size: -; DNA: TGCGCCAGCAGCCAAGATTGGGGGGTTGGCACCGGGGAGCTGTTTTTT; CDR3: CASSQDWGVGTGELFF
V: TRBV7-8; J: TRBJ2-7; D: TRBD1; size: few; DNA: TGTGCCAGCAGCAAAGGAGGGACAGGGTATCTATTCGAGCAGTACTTC; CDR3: CASSKGGTGYLFEQYF
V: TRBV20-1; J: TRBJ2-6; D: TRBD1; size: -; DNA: TGCAGTGCTAGAGATCCCGGGACAGGGTGGGGCGGGGCCAACGTCCTGACTTTC; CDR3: CSARDPGTGWGGANVLTF
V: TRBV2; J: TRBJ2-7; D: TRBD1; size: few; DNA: TGTGCCAGCGGACAGGGAGTTAACGAGCAGTACTTC; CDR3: CASGQGVNEQYF
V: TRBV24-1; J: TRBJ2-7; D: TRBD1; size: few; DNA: TGTGCCACCAGTGAGCCGGGACAGAGGACCGAGCAGTACTTC; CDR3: CATSEPGQRTEQYF
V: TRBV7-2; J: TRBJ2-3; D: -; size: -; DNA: TGTGCCAGCAGCTTCGACACTAACACAGATACGCAGTATTTT; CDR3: CASSFDTNTDTQYF
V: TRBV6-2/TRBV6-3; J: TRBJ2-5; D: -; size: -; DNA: TGTGCCAGCAGTTCCGGGATTACGTCGGGGTGGGAGACCCAGTACTTC; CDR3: CASSSGITSGWETQYF
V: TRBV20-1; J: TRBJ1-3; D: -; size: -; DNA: TGCAGTGCTAGGTTTGCTGGAAACACCATATATTTT; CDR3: CSARFAGNTIYF
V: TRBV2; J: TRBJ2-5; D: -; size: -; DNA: TGTGCCAGCAGTCCTCGGGGGGCGGCCAAGCAAGAGACCCAGTACTTC; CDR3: CASSPRGAAKQETQYF
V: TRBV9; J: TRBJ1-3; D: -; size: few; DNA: TGTGCCAGCAGTATTTCCAGGTCTGGAAACACCATATATTTT; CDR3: CASSISRSGNTIYF
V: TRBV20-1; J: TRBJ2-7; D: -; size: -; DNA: TGCAGTGCCCCCGGGATAGCCCAATCTTCCCTCCCCTACGAGCAGTACTTC; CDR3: CSAPGIAQSSLPYEQYF